This T cell receptor (beta chain) was identified during a study of T cell repertoires in cytomegalovirus infection. About the research overall: Through public TCR beta signatures, both CMV infection and matching HLA type were indicated.

As concerns this clonotype: Antigen: not known.

Each CDR3 protein is one row after TCRdb ran MiXCR on the reads. In the table there are 110,000 or so distinct CDR3 sequences, 30% of which are singletons. This CDR3 is 14 amino acids long. The V gene's germline CDR1 is MNHEY and CDR2 SMNVEV (reference sequence). The V gene lost 8 bases and the J gene lost 3 bases, with 17 bases spanning the gap. Study-wide results and caveats: Dominating the ex vivo response were TCR beta clonotypes that were CMV-specific and HLA-C-restricted.

The sequencing here drew on CD8+ T cells from cultured PBMCs, taken from culture after CMV antigen stimulation. This receptor was obtained from a human donor in good health (CMV status not recorded). Some clones in this sample may be carry-over from other donors' samples. J is TRBJ2-7 and V is TRBV27, with TRBD1 as a possible D gene (6 bases). CDR3 region: CASGSRGQNYEQYF. The CDR3 nucleotides are TGTGCCAGCGGAAGCCGAGGACAGAACTACGAGCAGTACTTC.